Each of the 24 T cell receptor beta chains below was sequenced from the same sample in a study of immune evolution from preneoplasia to lung adenocarcinoma. TCRdb keeps only in-frame clones here, not all; method: immunoSEQ multiplex PCR. The repertoire holds about 16,000 clones, with less than 90% as singletons. Sequencing was done on a sample of FFPE invasive lung adenocarcinoma tissue. The receptor source for this set is a person aged 65 to 85 with invasive lung adenocarcinoma.

This clone has more than one count but fewer than ten. The J gene is TRBJ2-7, the V gene TRBV30; TRBD2 aligns across 8 bases. Germline assignment: CDR1 GTSNPN and CDR2 SVGIG (reference sequence). The ends lost 0 bases at V and 11 bases at J; junction bases unmatched: 15. The CDR3 is 15 residues long. For the CDR3, the DNA is TGTGCCTGGAGTGTAGGAGCGGGAGTCCCCGTTGGGGAGTACTTC. This encodes CAWSVGAGVPVGEYF.

This chain links TRBV30 with TRBJ1-2, with 10 bases that match TRBD1. The CDR3 has 14 residues. Trimming removed 4 bases from V and 8 bases from J; junction bases left unmatched: 10. The germline V gene encodes CDR1 GTSNPN and CDR2 SVGIG (reference sequence). In DNA, the CDR3 is TGTGCCTGGACCCTGACAGGGGGCGCAGAAGGCTACACCTTC. Translated: CAWTLTGGAEGYTF.

The chain employs TRBV7-3 and TRBJ2-6, with D possibly matching TRBD1 (5 bases). Per the germline V gene, CDR1 is SGHTA and CDR2 is FQGTGA. This CDR3 contains 16 residues. Trimming took off 2 bases at V and 0 bases at J, with 8 bases between the two ends. Written as DNA, the CDR3 is TGTGCCAGCAGCTTAGACAGCCGCTCTGGGGCCAACGTCCTGACTTTC. Translated: CASSLDSRSGANVLTF.

This rearrangement joins TRBV21-1 to TRBJ2-7. TRBV21-1 is listed as a pseudogene. The CDR3 loop spans 16 amino acids. Here the CDR3 DNA reads TGTGCCAGCCTCGAAGGGAGGGGGCGGTTTTTAGGCGAGCAGTACTTC. Translated, it gives CASLEGRGRFLGEQYF.

CDR3 bases: TGCGCCAGCAGCTATTTCGGACAGGCGGAGGATGGCTACACCTTC. Encoded protein: CASSYFGQAEDGYTF. V gene TRBV5-1 combines with J gene TRBJ1-2; 7 bases map to TRBD1. V trimming: 3 bases; J trimming: 6 bases; junction bases outside the gene matches: 11. The germline V gene has CDR1 SGHRS and CDR2 YFSETQ. The CDR3 totals 15 residues.

V is TRBV18 and J is TRBJ2-2; D may be TRBD2 (7 bases). V shed 2 bases and J shed 1 base, with 11 bases lying between them. Germline loops: CDR1 KGHSH, CDR2 LQKENI. CDR3 size: 16 residues. The CDR3 nucleotides are TGTGCCAGCTCACCAACGGGGGGACAGAACACCGGGGAGCTGTTTTTT. Encoded protein: CASSPTGGQNTGELFF.

This sequence joins TRBV19 and TRBJ2-1; TRBD2 matches at 16 bases. This CDR3 spans 18 amino acids. Germline CDR1 reads LNHDA; CDR2 reads SQIVND (reference sequence). V lost 6 bases and J lost 5; bases outside the gene matches: 10. DNA for the CDR3: TGTGCCAGTAGAGATCCCGGGACTAGCGGGGGGGAAGACAATGAGCAGTTCTTC. It specifies CASRDPGTSGGEDNEQFF.

V and J are TRBV27 and TRBJ2-3; 13 bases map to TRBD2. This CDR3 spans 16 amino acids. CDR1 and CDR2 (germline): MNHEY, SMNVEV (reference sequence). V was clipped by 5 bases and J by 2 bases; unmatched bases: 4. The CDR3, as DNA: TGTGCCAGCAGTCTGGGGACTAGCGGGGTCACAGATACGCAGTATTTT. Amino acids: CASSLGTSGVTDTQYF.

The chain carries TRBV6-5 and TRBJ2-7, with D perhaps being TRBD1 or TRBD2 (6 bases each). CDR3 length: 15 residues. Germline V gene sequence: CDR1 MNHEY, CDR2 SVGAGI. Trimming removed 2 bases at V and 2 bases at J, with 13 bases between. DNA for the CDR3: TGTGCCAGCAGTTACAGGGGGGTCTCCCCCTACGAGCAGTACTTC. Protein sequence: CASSYRGVSPYEQYF.

This chain uses TRBV7-9 with TRBJ1-1; D may be TRBD1 (5 bases). The CDR3 has 14 residues. Trimming took 1 base from V and 4 from J, leaving 10 bases between them. From germline, CDR1 is SEHNR and CDR2 FQNEAQ (reference sequence). CDR3: CASSLEMQGTEAFF. CDR3 in DNA: TGTGCCAGCAGCTTAGAGATGCAGGGCACTGAAGCTTTCTTT. Using reference TRBV7-9 and TRBJ1-1 for the parts outside the CDR3, the full variable domain is DTGVSQNPRHKITKRGQNVTFRCDPISEHNRLYWYRQTLGQGPEFLTYFQNEAQLEKSRLLSDRFSAERPKGSFSTLEIQRTEQGDSAMYLCASSLEMQGTEAFFGQGTRLTVV.

The gene calls are TRBV12-2 and TRBJ2-2. TRBV12-2 is a documented pseudogene. CDR3 length: 18 residues. CDR3 coding DNA: TGTGCAAGTCGCTTAGCGCATAACGGGACGGTGAACACCGGGGAGCTGTTTTTT. It specifies CASRLAHNGTVNTGELFF.

The DNA of the CDR3 is TGTGCCAGCAGTTCCCCCCCGATGCCCCTTGAAGCTTTCTTT. Translated, it gives CASSSPPMPLEAFF. The chain has TRBV28 and TRBJ1-1; D not resolved. Per the germline V gene, CDR1 is MDHEN and CDR2 is SYDVKM. There are 14 residues in the CDR3. V lost 4 bases to trimming and J lost 7 bases, with 16 bases between them.

This clone was seen a single time. This chain joins TRBV7-2 and TRBJ2-7; D not certain. V was clipped by 2 bases and J by 2 bases, with 10 bases between them. This CDR3 is 14 amino acids long. The germline V gene encodes CDR1 SGHTA and CDR2 FQGNSA. As DNA, the CDR3 is TGTGCCAGCAGCTTATCAACCTTTACCTACGAGCAGTACTTC. Its protein product is CASSLSTFTYEQYF. Using reference TRBV7-2 and TRBJ2-7 for the parts outside the CDR3, the full variable domain is GAGVSQSPSNKVTEKGKDVELRCDPISGHTALYWYRQSLGQGLEFLIYFQGNSAPDKSGLPSDRFSAERTGGSVSTLTIQRTQQEDSAVYLCASSLSTFTYEQYFGPGTRLTVT.

With respect to this clone: Compared with germline, one end of the junction differs, possibly owing to a read error. Other DNA sequences from this sample encode an identical CDR3 as well. The rearrangement joins TRBV2 to TRBJ2-1; 9 bases fit TRBD1. The CDR3 sequence is 15 residues long. Per the germline V gene, CDR1 is SNHLY and CDR2 is FYNNEI. The CDR3 sequence: CASSEVGTGKNEQFF. In nucleotides, the CDR3 is TGTGCTAGCAGTGAAGTGGGGACAGGGAAGAATGAGCAGTTCTTC.

This clone has only one observation. The V call is TRBV19, the J call TRBJ2-7; unclear D gene. The germline gives CDR1 LNHDA, CDR2 SQIVND (reference sequence). V dropped 1 base and J dropped 3 bases, with 7 bases sitting between them. The CDR3 has 13 amino acids. CDR3 loop: CASSIGGNYEQYF. For the CDR3, the DNA is TGTGCCAGTAGTATAGGTGGCAACTACGAGCAGTACTTC.

The rearrangement links TRBV30 to TRBJ1-3; D remains unclear. The CDR3 is 15 residues long. Germline lookup yields CDR1 GTSNPN and CDR2 SVGIG (reference sequence). Between the trimmed V and J ends, which lost 0 bases and 0 bases, there was a span of 9 bases. The CDR3 loop is CAWSVPGSSGNTIYF. The CDR3 DNA is TGTGCCTGGAGTGTACCTGGGAGCTCTGGAAACACCATATATTTT.

The chain carries TRBV5-1 and TRBJ2-1, with TRBD2 matching over 7 bases. V gave up 4 bases and J gave up 9 bases; unmatched junction bases: 7. Germline V gives CDR1 SGHRS, CDR2 YFSETQ. The CDR3 contains 13 residues. The CDR3 sequence is CASSPFGEGEQFF. The CDR3 DNA reads as TGCGCCAGCAGCCCGTTTGGGGAGGGTGAGCAGTTCTTC.

The V and J genes are TRBV29-1 and TRBJ2-1; 9 bases line up with TRBD2. The CDR3 is 13 residues long. Germline CDR1 reads SQVTM; CDR2 reads ANQGSEA. V shed 4 bases, J shed 3 bases, and the junction held 1 base outside the gene matches. In DNA form, the CDR3 reads TGCAGCGTTGGACTAGCGGACTACAATGAGCAGTTCTTC. Its translation is CSVGLADYNEQFF.

The chain is built from TRBV5-4 and TRBJ1-1; 8 bases line up with TRBD1. The V gene's germline CDR1 is SGHNT and CDR2 YYREEE (reference sequence). The trim removed 3 bases at V and 3 bases at J, leaving 1 base unmatched. The CDR3 consists of 13 residues. CDR3 sequence: CASSSDRDTEAFF. CDR3 coding DNA: TGTGCCAGCAGCTCGGACAGGGACACTGAAGCTTTCTTT.

This chain connects TRBV9 to TRBJ2-3; 8 bases are a match to TRBD2. This CDR3 is 16 amino acids long. CDR1 is SGDLS, CDR2 YYNGEE, per germline. The junction had 10 bases not matched to a gene; V was cut back by 1 base and J by 6 bases. The CDR3 spells CASSVQSGRPGDTQYF. DNA for the CDR3: TGTGCCAGCAGCGTACAAAGCGGGAGACCGGGGGATACGCAGTATTTT.

The chain recombines TRBV7-2 with TRBJ1-3, with 8 bases aligning to TRBD1. The CDR3 is 16 amino acids. The germline V gene encodes CDR1 SGHTA and CDR2 FQGNSA. With V trimmed by 5 bases and J by 4 bases, 10 bases remained unmatched. CDR3 bases: TGTGCCAGCAGCCCGGCAGGGGGCGCAACAGGAAACACCATATATTTT. Translating it yields CASSPAGGATGNTIYF.

The gene calls are TRBV28 and TRBJ1-1; D gene unclear. The CDR3 totals 14 residues. The germline gives CDR1 MDHEN, CDR2 SYDVKM. V was pared by 5 bases and J by 1 base, with 11 bases between. CDR3 region: CASSPPSANTEAFF. The CDR3 DNA reads as TGTGCCAGCAGTCCCCCATCGGCGAACACTGAAGCTTTCTTT.

The chain recombines TRBV6-5 with TRBJ1-2, with 7 bases identical to TRBD1. The germline CDR1 and CDR2 sequences are MNHEY and SVGAGI. CDR3 size: 13 residues. V lost 2 bases to trimming and J lost 7 bases; unmatched junction nucleotides: 4. CDR3 region: CASSYRQGGGYTF. CDR3 DNA sequence: TGTGCCAGCAGTTACAGACAGGGAGGTGGCTACACCTTC.

The chain uses TRBV28 and TRBJ2-4; D uncertain. Looked up from germline, CDR1 is MDHEN and CDR2 is SYDVKM. V was clipped by 3 bases and J by 3 bases, with 15 bases between them. The CDR3 consists of 16 residues. The CDR3 DNA reads TGTGCCAGCAGTTTTGGTGGTTGGACGGGCAAAAACATTCAGTACTTC. Residues: CASSFGGWTGKNIQYF.